The 27 T cell receptor beta chains below were found in one sample sequenced in a study of shared clonotypes between healthy human individuals. Naive-designated CD8 cells lacked CD45RO, were positively enriched for CCR7, and omitted terminally differentiated effector memory CD45RA+ cells. TCRdb keeps only in-frame clones here, not all; method: immunoSEQ multiplex PCR. Found here are nearly 2 million clones, approximately 94% of them singletons; the top ten hold 0.9% to 1.5%. Sequencing was performed on naive CD8+ T cells sorted from blood. The receptor source for this set is a young man in good health.

This chain links TRBV6-5 with TRBJ1-4, with TRBD1 matching 9 bases. J lost 3 bases, V lost 1 base, and 3 bases had no gene match. Germline CDR1 MNHEY, CDR2 SVGAGI. The CDR3 sequence is 16 residues long. CDR3 in amino acids: CASSYYRTGANEKLFF. CDR3 DNA sequence: TGTGCCAGCAGTTACTACCGGACAGGGGCTAATGAAAAACTGTTTTTT.

As to this clone: Other nucleotide sequences in the sample specify the same CDR3. The V gene is TRBV7-9, the J gene TRBJ2-7; D is uncertain. The length of the CDR3 is 11 residues. V was shortened by 3 bases and J by 5 bases, with 5 bases between the two germline ends. Germline V gene lookup returns CDR1 SEHNR and CDR2 FQNEAQ (reference sequence). In DNA, the CDR3 is TGTGCCAGCAGCTTCGGCGACGAGCAGTACTTC. Translated: CASSFGDEQYF.

The chain is built from TRBV5-6 and TRBJ1-2; 9 bases agree with TRBD1. Trimming at V came to 4 bases and at J to 0 bases, leaving 13 bases not matched to a gene. There are 18 residues in the CDR3. Germline V gene data show CDR1 as SGHDT and CDR2 as YYEEEE. CDR3 sequence reads: CASSLPPGQGSPNYGYTF. In nucleotides, the CDR3 is TGTGCCAGCAGCCTACCTCCGGGACAGGGAAGTCCTAACTATGGCTACACCTTC.

This clone was found a few times. The gene calls are TRBV11-2 and TRBJ2-7, with D perhaps matching TRBD1 (5 bases). Germline V CDR1 and CDR2: SGHAT, FQNNGV. This CDR3 has 15 amino acids. Trimming removed 0 bases at V and 3 bases at J, with 12 bases between. This CDR3 is CASSLESAGYYEQYF. CDR3 sequence (DNA): TGTGCCAGCAGCTTAGAAAGCGCAGGGTACTACGAGCAGTACTTC.

This chain uses TRBV10-3 with TRBJ2-1; D gene uncertain. V lost 2 bases to trimming and J lost 3 bases, with 5 bases between them. CDR1 and CDR2 from the germline V gene are ENHRY and SYGVKD. The CDR3 is 13 residues long. For the CDR3, the DNA is TGTGCCATCAGTGAGGGACGCTACAATGAGCAGTTCTTC. Protein sequence: CAISEGRYNEQFF.

The chain joins TRBV4-1 to TRBJ1-2; TRBD1 agrees at 8 bases. The CDR3 is made up of 18 amino acids. The germline CDR1 and CDR2 sequences are MGHRA and YSYEKL. J was trimmed by 8 bases and V by 3 bases; bases with no gene match: 20. This CDR3 is CASSQVGASGQAPGGYTF. The CDR3 DNA reads TGCGCCAGCAGCCAGGTCGGGGCGTCGGGACAGGCCCCAGGCGGCTACACCTTC.

This clone was counted a few times. One end of the junction varies from germline; a read error may be responsible. This chain joins TRBV29-1 and TRBJ1-1; tentative D call: TRBD1 (5 bases). The germline V gene encodes CDR1 SQVTM and CDR2 ANQGSEA. CDR3 length: 13 amino acids. The CDR3 spells CSVDPGLSTGAFF. CDR3 coding DNA: TGCAGCGTTGACCCAGGGTTGTCAACTGGAGCTTTCTTT.

The gene calls are TRBV6-1 and TRBJ2-3, with 8 bases lining up with TRBD2. This CDR3 region has 17 residues. Germline loops: CDR1 MNHNS, CDR2 SASEGT. V lost 1 base and J lost 3; bases outside the gene matches: 9. The CDR3 spells CASSEDPAGVGTDTQYF. The CDR3 DNA reads as TGTGCCAGCAGTGAAGACCCAGCGGGAGTGGGGACAGATACGCAGTATTTT.

A remark on this clone: The same CDR3 can be traced to other DNA sequences in this sample. The chain carries TRBV27 and TRBJ2-7; 9 positions agree with TRBD2. The ends lost 5 bases at V and 0 bases at J; junction bases unmatched: 2. The germline V gene has CDR1 MNHEY and CDR2 SMNVEV (reference sequence). This CDR3 contains 14 residues. CDR3 coding DNA: TGTGCCAGCAGTCTAGCGGGGTACTCCTACGAGCAGTACTTC. Amino acid sequence: CASSLAGYSYEQYF.

This clone has a single count. The V gene is TRBV7-2, the J gene TRBJ1-6, with D hard to call. Trimming stripped 2 bases from V and 17 bases from J, with 16 bases between. CDR3 length: 13 amino acids. CDR1 is SGHTA, CDR2 FQGNSA, per germline. The CDR3 sequence is CASSLTLGETFHF. The CDR3 nucleotides read TGTGCCAGCAGCTTAACCCTAGGAGAGACGTTCCACTTT. Drawing the rest from reference TRBV7-2 and TRBJ1-6, the complete variable domain is GAGVSQSPSNKVTEKGKDVELRCDPISGHTALYWYRQSLGQGLEFLIYFQGNSAPDKSGLPSDRFSAERTGGSVSTLTIQRTQQEDSAVYLCASSLTLGETFHFGNGTRLTVT.

The chain recombines TRBV27 with TRBJ2-7; no reliable D call. V was pared by 6 bases and J by 4 bases, with 16 bases between. Germline-derived CDR1 and CDR2 are MNHEY and SMNVEV (reference sequence). The CDR3 is 14 amino acids. The chain's CDR3 is CASRLDTDSYEQYF. CDR3 nucleotides: TGTGCCAGCAGGTTAGACACCGACTCTTACGAGCAGTACTTC.

V usage is TRBV7-9 and J usage is TRBJ2-7; D is uncertain. The CDR3 is 14 residues long. Trimming cost V 2 bases and J 2 bases, with 10 bases left between them. The germline V gene encodes CDR1 SEHNR and CDR2 FQNEAQ (reference sequence). The DNA of the CDR3 is TGTGCCAGCAGCTTAAGTGCAGGACCCTACGAGCAGTACTTC. Protein product: CASSLSAGPYEQYF.

The CDR3 coding sequence is TGTGCCAGCAGTGAAGGCCGGGACAGGACCTACGAGCAGTACTTC. It encodes CASSEGRDRTYEQYF. The chain links TRBV2 to TRBJ2-7, with 8 bases lining up with TRBD1. The CDR3 consists of 15 residues. The junction had 4 bases not matched to a gene; V was cut back by 1 base and J by 2 bases. Germline assignment: CDR1 SNHLY and CDR2 FYNNEI.

The chain recombines TRBV4-1 with TRBJ2-7; maybe TRBD2 (5 bases). V was clipped by 3 bases and J by 2 bases, with 20 bases between them. The germline V gene has CDR1 MGHRA and CDR2 YSYEKL. The CDR3 is 17 amino acids. CDR3 protein: CASSHTPRTGEAYEQYF. The CDR3 DNA is TGCGCCAGCAGCCATACCCCAAGGACTGGGGAAGCCTACGAGCAGTACTTC.

The chain uses TRBV7-6 and TRBJ2-5; 8 nucleotides line up with TRBD2. The V and J ends lost 5 bases and 5 bases, in that order; junction bases with no gene match: 10. The V gene's germline CDR1 is SGHVS and CDR2 FNYEAQ. There are 15 residues in the CDR3. The DNA of the CDR3 is TGTGCCAGCAGCATACTAGCGGATCATGGGGAGACCCAGTACTTC. It encodes CASSILADHGETQYF.

The chain is built from TRBV28 and TRBJ1-3; no firm D call. The ends were cut back, 3 bases at V and 5 bases at J, with 8 bases in the middle. The germline CDR1 and CDR2 sequences are MDHEN and SYDVKM. There are 13 residues in the CDR3. The CDR3, as DNA: TGTGCCAGCAGTTTGCGTCTAAGAAACACCATATATTTT. It encodes CASSLRLRNTIYF.

This chain joins TRBV19 and TRBJ1-5; unclear D gene. Germline V gives CDR1 LNHDA, CDR2 SQIVND (reference sequence). The CDR3 is made up of 13 amino acids. V lost 1 base and J 7 bases, leaving 8 bases between the germline ends. This CDR3 is CASSIAEGQPQHF. Here the CDR3 DNA reads TGTGCCAGTAGTATAGCCGAGGGACAGCCCCAGCATTTT.

The chain has TRBV13 and TRBJ2-7; maybe TRBD1 (5 bases). The germline V and J ends were trimmed by 0 bases and 12 bases, with 15 bases remaining between them. The CDR3 runs 13 residues. From germline, CDR1 is PRHDT and CDR2 FYEKMQ (reference sequence). CDR3 in amino acids: CASSLGLQGFRYF. The DNA of the CDR3 is TGTGCCAGCAGCTTAGGCCTTCAGGGATTTAGGTACTTC.

The chain is built from TRBV9 and TRBJ2-3, with 9 bases matching TRBD2. The CDR3 contains 16 residues. Trimming at V came to 3 bases and at J to 2 bases, leaving 7 bases not matched to a gene. From germline, CDR1 is SGDLS and CDR2 YYNGEE. Here the CDR3 DNA reads TGTGCCAGCAGCGCCATAGCGGGGGCCCTCACAGATACGCAGTATTTT. It specifies CASSAIAGALTDTQYF.

This clone was recorded once. This chain joins TRBV5-6 and TRBJ2-7; no firm D call. V lost 4 bases to trimming and J lost 4 bases, with 6 bases between them. The CDR3 has 11 residues. Germline V CDR1 and CDR2: SGHDT, YYEEEE. The CDR3 DNA sequence: TGTGCCAGCAGCACCCCTTACGAGCAGTACTTC. Amino acids: CASSTPYEQYF.

The chain recombines TRBV13 with TRBJ2-2, with TRBD1 as a possible D gene (6 bases). This CDR3 is 16 amino acids long. The germline CDR1 and CDR2 sequences are PRHDT and FYEKMQ (reference sequence). The V gene lost 3 bases and the J gene lost 0 bases, with 11 bases spanning the gap. The CDR3 sequence: CASSFSPGANTGELFF. In DNA form, the CDR3 reads TGTGCCAGCAGCTTTTCCCCAGGGGCGAACACCGGGGAGCTGTTTTTT.

This sequence joins TRBV28 and TRBJ2-5, with 8 bases that match TRBD1. The CDR3 has 14 residues. After removal of 6 bases from V and 0 bases from J, the junction contained 3 bases not matched to a gene. The germline V gene encodes CDR1 MDHEN and CDR2 SYDVKM. The CDR3 sequence: CASRVQGDQETQYF. The CDR3, as DNA: TGTGCCAGCAGGGTACAGGGGGACCAAGAGACCCAGTACTTC.

V gene TRBV28 combines with J gene TRBJ2-7, with D maybe TRBD1 (6 bases). V was clipped by 3 bases and J by 3 bases, with 21 bases between them. Germline V gene data show CDR1 as MDHEN and CDR2 as SYDVKM. The CDR3 consists of 17 residues. The CDR3: CASSFRRLTGPGYEQYF. DNA of the CDR3: TGTGCCAGCAGTTTTAGACGTCTGACAGGCCCAGGCTACGAGCAGTACTTC. Together with reference TRBV28 and TRBJ2-7, the CDR3 gives the full variable domain: DVKVTQSSRYLVKRTGEKVFLECVQDMDHENMFWYRQDPGLGLRLIYFSYDVKMKEKGDIPEGYSVSREKKERFSLILESASTNQTSMYLCASSFRRLTGPGYEQYFGPGTRLTVT.

The chain couples TRBV6-4 to TRBJ2-5, with D uncertain. Germline-derived CDR1 and CDR2 are MRHNA and SNTAGT. V gave up 6 bases and J gave up 0 bases, with 11 bases separating them. The CDR3 consists of 14 residues. CDR3 in DNA: TGTGCCAGCAGAAGTTTTGGGCACCAAGAGACCCAGTACTTC. This encodes CASRSFGHQETQYF.

This clone has a single count. The J gene is TRBJ2-7, the V gene TRBV4-1; 7 positions agree with TRBD1. There are 14 residues in the CDR3. J lost 3 bases, V lost 4 bases, and 6 bases had no gene match. Germline V gene lookup returns CDR1 MGHRA and CDR2 YSYEKL. CDR3 sequence reads: CASSPQTGIYEQYF. The CDR3, as DNA: TGCGCCAGCAGCCCACAGACAGGGATCTACGAGCAGTACTTC.

The V and J genes are TRBV27 and TRBJ1-6; D unresolved. V dropped 6 bases and J dropped 2 bases, with 8 bases sitting between them. This CDR3 is built from 14 residues. Germline CDR1 is MNHEY and CDR2 is SMNVEV (reference sequence). The CDR3 sequence is CASSPEPYNSPLHF. In DNA, the CDR3 is TGTGCCAGCAGCCCAGAGCCCTATAATTCACCCCTCCACTTT.

V is TRBV9 and J is TRBJ1-4; TRBD1 matches at 8 bases. In germline, CDR1 is SGDLS, CDR2 YYNGEE. The CDR3 runs 15 residues. J gave up 7 bases and V 3 bases, and 8 bases lay outside the gene matches. In DNA form, the CDR3 reads TGTGCCAGCAGCGCCCAGGGGGCGTCTGGTGAAAAACTGTTTTTT. This gives the protein CASSAQGASGEKLFF.